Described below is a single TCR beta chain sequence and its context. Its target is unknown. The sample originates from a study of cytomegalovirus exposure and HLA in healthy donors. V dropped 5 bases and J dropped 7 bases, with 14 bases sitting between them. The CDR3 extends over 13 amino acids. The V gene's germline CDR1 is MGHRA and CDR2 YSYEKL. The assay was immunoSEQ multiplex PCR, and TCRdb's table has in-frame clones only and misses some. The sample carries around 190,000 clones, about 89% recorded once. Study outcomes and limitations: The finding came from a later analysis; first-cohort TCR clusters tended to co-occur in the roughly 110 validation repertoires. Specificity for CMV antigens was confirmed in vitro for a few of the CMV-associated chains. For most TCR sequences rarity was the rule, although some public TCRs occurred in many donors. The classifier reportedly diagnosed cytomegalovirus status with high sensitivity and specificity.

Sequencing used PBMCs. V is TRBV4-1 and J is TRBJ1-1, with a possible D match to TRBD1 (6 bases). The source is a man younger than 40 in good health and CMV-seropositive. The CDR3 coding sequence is TGCGCCAGCAGCTATTCCGACAGGATTGAAGCTTTCTTT. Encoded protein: CASSYSDRIEAFF.